Each of the 7 T cell receptor beta chains below was sequenced from the same sample in a study of radiotherapy plus CTLA-4 blockade in lung cancer. Method: immunoSEQ multiplex PCR; TCRdb's copy keeps in-frame clones and lacks some. Here the sample spans about 120,000 clones, 70% to 90% being singletons. Source: peripheral blood, taken from a patient treated with radiotherapy plus ipilimumab. These TCRs come from a human donor with non-small cell lung cancer that progressed on radiotherapy plus ipilimumab.

This clone has only one observation. The chain couples TRBV30 to TRBJ1-5; 7 bases line up with TRBD1. Germline trimming cut 0 bases from V and 4 bases from J; bases unmatched to any gene: 6. The CDR3 has 15 residues. Germline CDR1 and CDR2: GTSNPN and SVGIG (reference sequence). Written as DNA, the CDR3 is TGTGCCTGGAGTGTACGCGGGACAGCTAATCAGCCCCAGCATTTT. Its translation: CAWSVRGTANQPQHF.

V and J are TRBV5-1 and TRBJ2-5, with 13 bases lining up with TRBD2. Germline trimming cut 0 bases from V and 4 bases from J; bases unmatched to any gene: 6. The CDR3 covers 17 residues. From germline, CDR1 is SGHRS and CDR2 YFSETQ. The CDR3 is CASSLVGTSGRGETQYF. The CDR3 nucleotides are TGCGCCAGCAGCTTGGTGGGCACTAGCGGGAGGGGAGAGACCCAGTACTTC. Looking up the rest from reference TRBV5-1 and TRBJ2-5 gives the full variable domain: KAGVTQTPRYLIKTRGQQVTLSCSPISGHRSVSWYQQTPGQGLQFLFEYFSETQRNKGNFPGRFSGRQFSNSRSEMNVSTLELGDSALYLCASSLVGTSGRGETQYFGPGTRLLVL.

The V call is TRBV9, the J call TRBJ2-7; D gene uncertain. The germline V gene encodes CDR1 SGDLS and CDR2 YYNGEE. There are 15 residues in the CDR3. Trimming cost V 4 bases and J 0 bases, with 14 bases left between them. CDR3 nucleotides: TGTGCCAGCAGCCCGGACGGACGAAGCTCCTACGAGCAGTACTTC. Translating gives CASSPDGRSSYEQYF.

This chain uses TRBV25-1 with TRBJ2-1, with 10 bases that match TRBD2. This CDR3 is built from 14 residues. Trimming took 7 bases from V and 3 from J; bases not matched to a gene: 3. CDR1 MGHDK and CDR2 SYGVNS come from the germline V gene. The CDR3 is CASIPSGSYNEQFF. Written as DNA, the CDR3 is TGTGCCAGCATTCCTAGCGGGAGCTACAATGAGCAGTTCTTC.

The CDR3 reads CASSLSASGSHGYTF. CDR3 DNA: TGTGCCAGCAGTTTATCGGCTTCGGGCAGCCATGGCTACACCTTC. The gene calls are TRBV27 and TRBJ1-2; D gene ambiguous. The CDR3 spans 15 residues. Looked up from germline, CDR1 is MNHEY and CDR2 is SMNVEV (reference sequence). With 0 bases removed from V and 6 bases from J, the gap between germline ends came to 14 bases.

The V call is TRBV30, the J call TRBJ2-2, with TRBD2 identical over 7 bases. CDR1 and CDR2 (germline): GTSNPN, SVGIG (reference sequence). The CDR3 extends over 11 amino acids. V lost 8 bases to trimming and J lost 6 bases; unmatched junction nucleotides: 3. The chain's CDR3 is CALRGAGELFF. DNA for the CDR3: TGTGCCCTACGGGGGGCCGGGGAGCTGTTTTTT.

This clone was seen once. The chain is built from TRBV18 and TRBJ1-1; D not certain. V lost 6 bases and J lost 0, with 8 bases in between. Germline V gives CDR1 KGHSH, CDR2 LQKENI. CDR3 length: 13 residues. The CDR3 sequence is CASSPSMNTEAFF. In DNA, the CDR3 is TGTGCCAGCTCCCCAAGCATGAACACTGAAGCTTTCTTT.